A single T cell receptor (beta chain) is shown here with its context. Its matching antigen is unknown. The data were taken from a study of cytomegalovirus exposure and HLA in healthy donors. Whole-study context: Later, an analysis reported that the 110 or so validation repertoires had used the same platform as the approximately 630 first-cohort repertoires. Study-wide results and limits: The study recorded 164 TCR beta chains that were cytomegalovirus-associated. Specific recognition of CMV antigens was confirmed in vitro for a few chains (all CMV-associated).

Clones were read by immunoSEQ multiplex PCR, and TCRdb kept only the in-frame ones, dropping some. The sample has over 50,000 clones, about 92% seen once. Separation from the 666-subject first cohort characterized the roughly 130-subject validation cohort, to which the donors belonged. This CDR3 is built from 13 residues. Germline V gene data show CDR1 as SEHNR and CDR2 as FQNEAQ (reference sequence). Trimming shortened V by 4 bases and J by 8 bases, and 11 bases separated the two germline ends. The gene calls are TRBV7-9 and TRBJ1-4; weak D call: TRBD1 (5 bases). The receptor comes from a man between 18 and 35 years old in good health and CMV-seropositive. The sample consisted of PBMCs. The CDR3 DNA reads as TGTGCCAGCAGCTCAGGGATTGGAGAAAAACTGTTTTTT. Translation: CASSSGIGEKLFF.